This passage covers 20 T cell receptor beta chains from one sample sequenced in a study of control samples from healthy donors and cancer patients. The repertoire was sequenced with immunoSEQ multiplex PCR; TCRdb's copy has only in-frame clones and lacks some. The sample lists over 75,000 clones, 91% occurring once. Sequenced input: blood. These receptors were collected from a young man in good health.

This clone came up once. The CDR3 DNA reads as TGCGCCACCTCCCCGGGGAGGGCCCCAGATACGCAGTATTTT. This codes for CATSPGRAPDTQYF. The J gene is TRBJ2-3, the V gene TRBV5-1; 7 bases map to TRBD2. V shed 9 bases, J shed 4 bases, and the junction held 11 bases outside the gene matches. Germline CDR1 reads SGHRS; CDR2 reads YFSETQ. The CDR3 is 14 residues long.

This chain joins TRBV4-3 and TRBJ1-4; the match to TRBD1 covers 7 bases. Germline CDR1 and CDR2: LGHNA and YSLEER. The CDR3 runs 14 residues. The V gene end was trimmed by 6 bases and the J gene end by 4 bases; junction bases not matched to a gene: 5. The CDR3 DNA reads as TGCGCCAGCAGAAAGGGACAGCGTAATGAAAAACTGTTTTTT. Amino acids: CASRKGQRNEKLFF.

The CDR3 DNA sequence: TGTGCCACCAGCGGATCAGGGCGGGTAACTAATGAAAAACTGTTTTTT. Its translation: CATSGSGRVTNEKLFF. The gene calls are TRBV15 and TRBJ1-4, with D maybe TRBD1 (5 bases). Per the germline V gene, CDR1 is LNHNV and CDR2 is YYDKDF (reference sequence). The CDR3 is 16 amino acids. The V end was cut by 5 bases, the J end by 1 base, with 14 bases between.

The chain joins TRBV19 to TRBJ1-2, with 10 bases that match TRBD1. Losses at the gene ends were 4 bases for V and 8 bases for J; bases not matched to a gene: 7. This CDR3 has 14 amino acids. The V gene's germline CDR1 is LNHDA and CDR2 SQIVND (reference sequence). In nucleotides, the CDR3 is TGTGCCAGTAGTACCCCGACAGGGGGCACCGGCTACACCTTC. Its translation is CASSTPTGGTGYTF.

This chain links TRBV3-1 (or the pseudogene TRBV3-2) with TRBJ1-2, with 7 bases lining up with TRBD1. The germline V gene encodes CDR1 LGHDT and CDR2 YNNKEL (reference sequence). Trimming cost V 4 bases and J 5 bases; bases outside gene matches: 7. The length of the CDR3 is 14 residues. CDR3 loop: CASSPRGSWYGYTF. CDR3 bases: TGTGCCAGCAGCCCCAGGGGGAGTTGGTATGGCTACACCTTC.

This rearrangement joins TRBV30 to TRBJ1-5, with a possible D match to TRBD1 (5 bases). CDR1 is GTSNPN, CDR2 SVGIG, per germline (reference sequence). This CDR3 is 12 amino acids long. V lost 4 bases, J lost 4 bases, and 8 bases lay in between. CDR3 DNA sequence: TGTGCCTGGAACACAGGAAATCAGCCCCAGCATTTT. It yields the protein CAWNTGNQPQHF.

The chain recombines TRBV11-2 with TRBJ2-3; D is unclear. Trimming took 1 base from V and 6 from J, leaving 5 bases between them. The CDR3 covers 12 residues. The germline V gene has CDR1 SGHAT and CDR2 FQNNGV. CDR3 loop: CASSLVRDTQYF. The CDR3, as DNA: TGTGCCAGCAGCTTAGTTCGGGATACGCAGTATTTT.

The gene calls are TRBV27 and TRBJ2-7; the D gene is possibly TRBD2 (5 bases). The CDR3 contains 15 residues. Per germline, CDR1 MNHEY and CDR2 SMNVEV (reference sequence). Trimming removed 5 bases at V and 5 bases at J, with 19 bases between. The CDR3 sequence is CASSPRTWVRNEQYF. The CDR3 nucleotides are TGTGCCAGCAGTCCACGGACTTGGGTGCGGAACGAGCAGTACTTC.

The CDR3 sequence is CASSQGVYTNYGYTF. In DNA, the CDR3 is TGCGCCAGCAGCCAAGGGGTTTACACTAACTATGGCTACACCTTC. The chain recombines TRBV4-3 with TRBJ1-2; D is ambiguous. The CDR3 extends over 15 amino acids. Trimming shortened V by 1 base and J by 0 bases, and 9 bases separated the two germline ends. Germline-derived CDR1 and CDR2 are LGHNA and YSLEER.

The rearrangement joins TRBV10-3 to TRBJ2-1; D perhaps matches TRBD2 (6 bases). Germline loops: CDR1 ENHRY, CDR2 SYGVKD. The ends were cut back, 0 bases at V and 0 bases at J, with 9 bases in the middle. The CDR3 has 16 amino acids. The CDR3: CAISESVSGSYNEQFF. The CDR3 nucleotides are TGTGCCATCAGTGAGTCGGTTAGCGGCTCCTACAATGAGCAGTTCTTC.

The chain is built from TRBV11-2 and TRBJ2-7, with 10 bases matching TRBD2. This CDR3 contains 16 residues. The trim removed 5 bases at V and 1 base at J, leaving 8 bases unmatched. Germline V lookup: CDR1 SGHAT, CDR2 FQNNGV. The CDR3 is CASSLTRTSGSYEQYF. In DNA form, the CDR3 reads TGTGCCAGCAGCCTCACCCGGACTAGCGGTTCCTACGAGCAGTACTTC. Supplemented by reference TRBV11-2 and TRBJ2-7, the full variable domain reads EAGVAQSPRYKIIEKRQSVAFWCNPISGHATLYWYQQILGQGPKLLIQFQNNGVVDDSQLPKDRFSAERLKGVDSTLKIQPAKLEDSAVYLCASSLTRTSGSYEQYFGPGTRLTVT.

The CDR3 reads CATSATSGASSYNEQFF. DNA for the CDR3: TGTGCCACCAGCGCAACTAGCGGGGCTAGCTCCTACAATGAGCAGTTCTTC. The chain uses TRBV24-1 and TRBJ2-1; 10 nucleotides line up with TRBD2. Germline values: CDR1 KGHDR, CDR2 SFDVKD. Trimming took 7 bases from V and 0 from J; bases not matched to a gene: 8. This CDR3 spans 17 amino acids.

The rearrangement links TRBV19 to TRBJ1-1; a weak D match, TRBD1 (5 bases). V was pared by 9 bases and J by 0 bases, with 14 bases between. Germline assignment: CDR1 LNHDA and CDR2 SQIVND (reference sequence). The CDR3 is made up of 14 amino acids. The CDR3 protein is CASSAAGLNTEAFF. As DNA, the CDR3 is TGTGCCAGCTCCGCGGCAGGGCTGAACACTGAAGCTTTCTTT.

The V gene is TRBV4-1, the J gene TRBJ2-5, with no clear D. The CDR3 is 16 amino acids. Between the trimmed V and J ends, which lost 0 bases and 1 base, there was a span of 12 bases. From germline, CDR1 is MGHRA and CDR2 YSYEKL. CDR3 amino acids: CASSQDGQVFQETQYF. CDR3 sequence (DNA): TGCGCCAGCAGCCAAGATGGGCAAGTTTTCCAAGAGACCCAGTACTTC.

CDR3 nucleotides: TGTGCCAGCAGCTTGGGGCGGCGTAATGAAAAACTGTTTTTT. Translated, it gives CASSLGRRNEKLFF. This chain connects TRBV5-6 to TRBJ1-4; D is ambiguous. Per the germline V gene, CDR1 is SGHDT and CDR2 is YYEEEE. The CDR3 has 14 amino acids. Trimming pared 0 bases from V and 4 bases from J, leaving 7 bases between.

The CDR3 DNA is TGTGCCAGCAGCTTAGCCCCGGGACAAGATAATTCACCCCTCCACTTT. This encodes CASSLAPGQDNSPLHF. The rearrangement uses TRBV7-9 and TRBJ1-6; TRBD1 is a possible D gene (6 bases). V was trimmed by 0 bases and J by 5 bases, leaving 11 bases between them. The length of the CDR3 is 16 residues. Germline V gene lookup returns CDR1 SEHNR and CDR2 FQNEAQ (reference sequence).

J is TRBJ1-4 and V is TRBV6-5; 7 positions agree with TRBD1. The CDR3 has 15 amino acids. CDR1 and CDR2 from the germline V gene are MNHEY and SVGAGI. V dropped 6 bases and J dropped 5; count of bases not matched to a gene: 9. CDR3: CASREDRPHNEKLFF. CDR3 bases: TGTGCCAGCAGGGAGGACAGGCCCCACAATGAAAAACTGTTTTTT.

The rearrangement joins TRBV4-1 to TRBJ1-2, with D possibly matching TRBD1 (6 bases). From germline, CDR1 is MGHRA and CDR2 YSYEKL. Trimming removed 1 base from V and 2 bases from J, with 8 bases in between. There are 14 residues in the CDR3. CDR3 sequence (DNA): TGCGCCAGCAGCCAAGCCACAGGGAACTATGGCTACACCTTC. It specifies CASSQATGNYGYTF.

This clone was detected a few times. The chain uses TRBV7-2 and TRBJ2-2; a possible D gene is TRBD1 (8 bases). The germline gives CDR1 SGHTA, CDR2 FQGNSA. The V gene lost 5 bases and the J gene lost 5 bases, with 15 bases spanning the gap. This CDR3 is built from 15 residues. This CDR3 is CASSELQGGTGELFF. In DNA, the CDR3 is TGTGCCAGCAGCGAACTACAGGGGGGGACCGGGGAGCTGTTTTTT.

The V gene is TRBV2, the J gene TRBJ1-2; perhaps TRBD1 as D (6 bases). The V gene lost 4 bases and the J gene lost 2 bases, with 8 bases spanning the gap. Germline V lookup: CDR1 SNHLY, CDR2 FYNNEI. The CDR3 is 13 residues long. The DNA for the CDR3 is TGTGCCAGCAGTGTGCAGGGGAACTATGGCTACACCTTC. Protein sequence: CASSVQGNYGYTF.